A single sample gave rise to the 9 T cell receptor beta chains below, sequenced in a study of T-cell memory formation after mild COVID-19. Each CDR3 protein gets one entry after TCRdb re-called the 5' RACE reads with MiXCR. The repertoire holds about 190,000 distinct CDR3 sequences, roughly 23% seen once, with under 30% in the top ten. Source material: PBMCs or a T cell subset sorted from them (not recorded which). The receptors were sampled from an adult woman who had mild COVID-19 (a few samples of this study predate the infection). Cell type and time point are not known.

CDR3 region: CASSQYRWIYNEQFF. The CDR3 bases are TGTGCCAGCAGCCAATACAGGTGGATCTACAATGAGCAGTTCTTC. The rearrangement links TRBV27 to TRBJ2-1; TRBD1 is a possible D gene (5 bases). CDR3 length equals 15 residues. Per germline, CDR1 MNHEY and CDR2 SMNVEV (reference sequence). The germline V and J ends were trimmed by 6 bases and 3 bases, with 15 bases remaining between them.

The chain uses TRBV4-1 and TRBJ2-7, with 10 bases aligning to TRBD2. CDR1 MGHRA and CDR2 YSYEKL come from the germline V gene. This CDR3 spans 18 amino acids. Trimming removed 0 bases from V and 0 bases from J; junction bases left unmatched: 8. The CDR3 here is CASSQDAPLAGVSYEQYF. Here the CDR3 DNA reads TGCGCCAGCAGCCAAGATGCCCCGCTAGCGGGGGTCTCCTACGAGCAGTACTTC.

This clonotype was counted ten times or more. The chain uses TRBV6-5 and TRBJ2-7, with D possibly TRBD2 on 6 matching bases. CDR1 MNHEY and CDR2 SVGAGI come from the germline V gene. Trimming left V 7 bases short and J 6 bases short, with 10 bases between. The CDR3 runs to 11 residues. The DNA of the CDR3 is TGTGCCAGCACGGGGGTCGGCGAGCAGTACTTC. This translates into CASTGVGEQYF.

CDR3 sequence reads: CASSFRGTDHNEQFF. The DNA for the CDR3 is TGTGCCAGCAGCTTTCGGGGAACAGACCACAATGAGCAGTTCTTC. The genes are TRBV11-2 and TRBJ2-1, with a tentative D call TRBD2 (5 bases). Germline V gives CDR1 SGHAT, CDR2 FQNNGV. Trimming removed 3 bases from V and 5 bases from J, with 14 bases in between. CDR3 length: 15 amino acids.

V gene TRBV2 combines with J gene TRBJ2-7; TRBD2 aligns across 7 bases. V lost 4 bases and J lost 2; bases outside the gene matches: 2. The CDR3 spans 13 residues. The germline V gene has CDR1 SNHLY and CDR2 FYNNEI. The CDR3 spells CASSGEGPYEQYF. The CDR3 region has the DNA TGTGCCAGCAGTGGGGAGGGTCCCTACGAGCAGTACTTC.

This sequence joins TRBV5-1 and TRBJ2-1, with D perhaps TRBD1 (6 bases). The V end was cut by 5 bases, the J end by 0 bases, with 12 bases between. This CDR3 contains 15 residues. The germline V gene has CDR1 SGHRS and CDR2 YFSETQ. The CDR3 DNA follows: TGCGCCAGCAGGGTGACAGGTAGCTCCTACAATGAGCAGTTCTTC. This encodes CASRVTGSSYNEQFF.

The chain couples TRBV9 to TRBJ1-1; D unresolved. Trimming removed 4 bases from V and 3 bases from J, with 19 bases in between. CDR1 and CDR2 (germline): SGDLS, YYNGEE. CDR3 length: 16 residues. The CDR3 bases are TGTGCCAGCAGCCCGCCACCGGGGAGTGCTTACACTGAAGCTTTCTTT. Amino acids: CASSPPPGSAYTEAFF.

The genes are TRBV4-1 and TRBJ2-1; 9 bases are shared with TRBD2. V lost 1 base and J lost 6; bases outside the gene matches: 7. The CDR3 totals 16 residues. The germline gives CDR1 MGHRA, CDR2 YSYEKL. As DNA, the CDR3 is TGCGCCAGCAGCCAAGCCCGCGGGAGGGGCGTCAATGAGCAGTTCTTC. Protein sequence: CASSQARGRGVNEQFF.

This clonotype turned up a few times. This chain joins TRBV21-1 and TRBJ1-1. TRBV21-1 is a pseudogene. The CDR3 runs to 15 residues. CDR3 nucleotides: TGTGCCAGCAGCAAAGAAAAGGACATGAACACTGAAGCTTTCTTT. It yields the protein CASSKEKDMNTEAFF.